This T cell receptor beta chain was captured in a study of cytomegalovirus exposure and HLA in healthy donors. Overall study findings and caveats: TCR beta V- and J-gene trimming, according to a later analysis, was linked to a missense DCLRE1C variant. It was 164 TCR beta chains that were listed as cytomegalovirus-associated.

Remarks on this clone: Its target is not known.

At sampling all donors were nominally healthy, likely with unrecorded immune exposures. Researchers ran the PCR with 60 Vbeta and 13 Jbeta primers. Repertoires were generated with immunoSEQ multiplex PCR, while TCRdb's copy carries only in-frame clones and drops some. The sample carries some 270,000 clones, around 90% recorded once. V lost 6 bases, J lost 0 bases, and 6 bases stayed unmatched. This CDR3 comprises 15 residues. CDR1 LNHDA and CDR2 SQIVND come from the germline V gene (reference sequence). The sequence was collected from a girl aged 2-15 years in good health and CMV-seronegative. The chain carries TRBV19 and TRBJ1-1; 8 bases align to TRBD1. Sequencing input: PBMCs. This CDR3 is CASRRQGALNTEAFF. As DNA, the CDR3 is TGTGCCAGTAGAAGGCAGGGGGCATTGAACACTGAAGCTTTCTTT.